This is a list of T cell receptor beta chains from one sample in a study of blood T cells in healthy people across ages. Using its own MiXCR run on the 5' RACE reads, TCRdb lists one record per CDR3 protein. The table has under 800,000 distinct CDR3 sequences, 20% to 25% seen once. Sequences were obtained from blood. The source is a man in his 70s in good health. CDR3s include the opening cysteine and the closing phenylalanine or tryptophan.

TRBV5-1	TRBJ2-7	CASSPFPDTYEQYF
TRBV5-1	TRBJ2-3	CASSLTSGSADTQYF
TRBV4-1	TRBJ2-4	CASSQDHSTVNKAKNIQYF
TRBV20-1	.	CSARVIGSYEQYF
TRBV7-8	TRBJ2-3	CASSLTSGISTDTQYF
TRBV5-1	TRBJ1-1	CASRTGTMGTEAFF
TRBV7-9	TRBJ1-4	CASSRGTEATNEKLFF
TRBV7-4	TRBJ2-7	CVSSQPEVALRYEQYF
TRBV11-2	TRBJ2-7	CASSLGTGFREQYF
TRBV20-1	TRBJ2-5	CSARDLRGVRQETQYF